Below, 20 T cell receptor beta chains from the same sample are listed, as sequenced in a study of CD8 T cells in ankylosing spondylitis. Study-level points and caveats: Several highly homologous variants formed a TCR beta motif that appeared characteristic of ankylosing spondylitis blood.

MiXCR was run by TCRdb on the 5' RACE reads, yielding one entry per CDR3 protein. The table records a few hundred thousand distinct CDR3 sequences, roughly 12% of them present only once. Which antigens these TCRs recognize remains unknown. The sequencing sample was made of blood, either unsorted or a sorted T cell fraction (not recorded which). The receptor set was obtained from a male donor with ankylosing spondylitis.

This clonotype was counted at least ten times. The chain joins TRBV7-9 to TRBJ2-3, with D unclear. The germline V gene has CDR1 SEHNR and CDR2 FQNEAQ (reference sequence). With 2 bases removed from V and 6 bases from J, the gap between germline ends came to 6 bases. This CDR3 contains 12 residues. The CDR3 here is CASSLTQDTQYF. The CDR3 nucleotides read TGTGCCAGCAGCTTAACCCAGGATACGCAGTATTTT.

V is TRBV7-9 and J is TRBJ2-1, with D possibly being TRBD2 (6 bases). V was shortened by 7 bases and J by 8 bases, with 15 bases between the two germline ends. The CDR3 runs 13 residues. Per the germline V gene, CDR1 is SEHNR and CDR2 is FQNEAQ (reference sequence). CDR3 residues: CASTPSGGHEQFF. The CDR3 DNA follows: TGTGCCAGCACCCCGTCCGGGGGACATGAGCAGTTCTTC.

This clonotype was counted at least ten times. The rearrangement links TRBV11-2 to TRBJ2-7; D is unresolved. The CDR3 covers 14 residues. Per the germline V gene, CDR1 is SGHAT and CDR2 is FQNNGV. Trimming took 2 bases from V and 0 from J, leaving 8 bases between them. The chain's CDR3 is CASSLFGPSYEQYV. The CDR3 bases are TGTGCCAGCAGCTTATTTGGGCCCTCCTACGAGCAGTACGTC.

CDR3 loop: CASSQGQAQNSPLHF. The DNA of the CDR3 is TGTGCCAGCAGCCAAGGACAGGCCCAAAATTCACCCCTCCACTTT. The chain combines TRBV3-1 with TRBJ1-6; D is possibly TRBD1 (6 bases). V gave up 1 base and J gave up 7 bases, with 11 bases separating them. CDR1 is LGHDT and CDR2 is YNNKEL in the germline V gene (reference sequence). The CDR3 covers 15 residues.

V gene TRBV12-3 or TRBV12-4 combines with J gene TRBJ2-1; 9 positions agree with TRBD1. The CDR3 spans 13 residues. J gave up 5 bases and V 10 bases, and 6 bases lay outside the gene matches. DNA for the CDR3: TGTGCCACCGCGGGACAGGGACACAATGAGCAGTTCTTC. It is translated as CATAGQGHNEQFF.

The chain has TRBV5-1 and TRBJ2-7; 9 positions match TRBD1. The CDR3 loop spans 15 amino acids. Looked up from germline, CDR1 is SGHRS and CDR2 is YFSETQ. V dropped 0 bases and J dropped 2; count of bases not matched to a gene: 3. The CDR3 sequence is CASSLGQGVTYEQYF. The CDR3 DNA sequence: TGCGCCAGCAGCTTGGGACAGGGGGTCACCTACGAGCAGTACTTC.

The sample holds a few counts of this clonotype. V gene TRBV20-1 combines with J gene TRBJ2-7; D call uncertain. The CDR3 is 12 residues long. Trimming cost V 6 bases and J 3 bases, with 12 bases left between them. CDR1 DFQATT and CDR2 SNEGSKA come from the germline V gene (reference sequence). The CDR3 sequence: CSALTPNYEQYF. In nucleotides, the CDR3 is TGCAGTGCCCTGACACCCAACTACGAGCAGTACTTC.

In its sample, this clonotype was seen a few times. The DNA for the CDR3 is TGCGCCAGCAGCCCGTTAAGGGGGGACAGGGCGGGCACTGAAGCTTTCTTT. Translated: CASSPLRGDRAGTEAFF. The chain couples TRBV5-1 to TRBJ1-1, with 9 nucleotides matching TRBD1. The CDR3 consists of 17 residues. The V gene's germline CDR1 is SGHRS and CDR2 YFSETQ. V dropped 4 bases and J dropped 4; count of bases not matched to a gene: 14.

V is TRBV2 and J is TRBJ1-2; 7 nucleotides line up with TRBD1. CDR1 and CDR2 (germline): SNHLY, FYNNEI. The trim removed 3 bases at V and 7 bases at J, leaving 8 bases unmatched. This CDR3 has 14 residues. CDR3 bases: TGTGCCAGCAGTGACCCGGACAGGATACTTGGCTACACCTTC. Its protein is CASSDPDRILGYTF.

The table lists this clonotype with a few counts. This CDR3 reads CASSPGSGEKLFF. The DNA of the CDR3 is TGTGCCAGCTCACCGGGTTCAGGTGAAAAACTGTTTTTT. The V call is TRBV18, the J call TRBJ1-4, with D unresolved. The CDR3 spans 13 residues. Trimming shortened V by 3 bases and J by 7 bases, and 9 bases separated the two germline ends. The germline gives CDR1 KGHSH, CDR2 LQKENI.

This clonotype was recorded many times. This rearrangement joins TRBV3-1 to TRBJ2-1; D possibly corresponds to TRBD1 (6 bases). The V gene's germline CDR1 is LGHDT and CDR2 YNNKEL (reference sequence). CDR3 length: 15 residues. Trimming removed 0 bases at V and 4 bases at J, with 10 bases between. CDR3 loop: CASSQDKQGYNEQFF. CDR3 nucleotides: TGTGCCAGCAGCCAAGATAAACAGGGTTACAATGAGCAGTTCTTC.

This clonotype was seen many times. This rearrangement joins TRBV4-1 to TRBJ1-6, with 7 positions matching TRBD1. Germline assignment: CDR1 MGHRA and CDR2 YSYEKL. The trim removed 4 bases at V and 7 bases at J, leaving 4 bases unmatched. The CDR3 runs to 14 residues. This CDR3 reads CASSLPTGNSPLHF. The CDR3 DNA sequence: TGCGCCAGCAGCCTCCCGACAGGGAATTCACCCCTCCACTTT.

This clonotype has more than one count but fewer than ten. The chain employs TRBV24-1 and TRBJ2-1; TRBD2 matches at 14 bases. CDR1 and CDR2 (germline): KGHDR, SFDVKD. V shed 4 bases and J 10 bases; nucleotides not matched to a gene: 8. The length of the CDR3 is 16 residues. CDR3 protein: CATSEPGTSGRGEQFF. The CDR3 bases are TGTGCCACCAGTGAGCCCGGGACTAGCGGGAGAGGCGAGCAGTTCTTC.

This chain connects TRBV19 to TRBJ2-3; D remains unclear. V dropped 3 bases and J dropped 2 bases, with 3 bases sitting between them. The CDR3 consists of 12 residues. Germline V gene lookup returns CDR1 LNHDA and CDR2 SQIVND (reference sequence). This CDR3 reads CASSIATDTQYF. The DNA for the CDR3 is TGTGCCAGTAGTATCGCCACAGATACGCAGTATTTT.

The CDR3 DNA sequence: TGTGCCAGCAGCGTACGACAGTCGGCGGTTCAGCCCCAGCATTTT. This gives the protein CASSVRQSAVQPQHF. The V call is TRBV7-2, the J call TRBJ1-5; D might be TRBD1 (5 bases). V was trimmed by 5 bases and J by 6 bases, leaving 17 bases between them. This CDR3 region has 15 residues. In germline, CDR1 is SGHTA, CDR2 FQGNSA. Drawing the rest from reference TRBV7-2 and TRBJ1-5, the complete variable domain is GAGVSQSPSNKVTEKGKDVELRCDPISGHTALYWYRQSLGQGLEFLIYFQGNSAPDKSGLPSDRFSAERTGGSVSTLTIQRTQQEDSAVYLCASSVRQSAVQPQHFGDGTRLSIL.

A few counts support this clonotype. The rearrangement links TRBV11-2 to TRBJ2-4; 7 bases align to TRBD2. The V segment lost 0 bases and the J segment 9 bases; nucleotides outside the gene matches: 5. This CDR3 is 14 amino acids long. CDR1 and CDR2 (germline): SGHAT, FQNNGV. CDR3 nucleotides: TGTGCCAGCAGCTTAGAAGCGGGAAACGGCATTCAGTACTTC. It codes for CASSLEAGNGIQYF. The full variable domain, with the rest looked up from reference TRBV11-2 and TRBJ2-4, is EAGVAQSPRYKIIEKRQSVAFWCNPISGHATLYWYQQILGQGPKLLIQFQNNGVVDDSQLPKDRFSAERLKGVDSTLKIQPAKLEDSAVYLCASSLEAGNGIQYFGAGTRLSVL.

The J gene is TRBJ2-3, the V gene TRBV3-1; 7 nucleotides match TRBD1. V trimming: 0 bases; J trimming: 4 bases; junction bases outside the gene matches: 7. CDR3 length: 16 amino acids. CDR1 and CDR2 (germline): LGHDT, YNNKEL (reference sequence). CDR3 in DNA: TGTGCCAGCAGCCAAGATTGGGCAGGGGGTTCAGATACGCAGTATTTT. Translated: CASSQDWAGGSDTQYF.

The chain carries TRBV20-1 and TRBJ2-7; 8 bases are a match to TRBD2. V shed 0 bases and J 3 bases; nucleotides not matched to a gene: 7. There are 15 residues in the CDR3. Germline V gene lookup returns CDR1 DFQATT and CDR2 SNEGSKA (reference sequence). CDR3 nucleotide sequence: TGCAGTGCTAGAGAGTCGTGGCGGGAGGACTACGAGCAGTACGTC. It yields the protein CSARESWREDYEQYV.

The chain links TRBV20-1 to TRBJ2-5, with 8 bases matching TRBD2. Losses at the gene ends were 1 base for V and 1 base for J; bases not matched to a gene: 2. CDR1 is DFQATT and CDR2 is SNEGSKA in the germline V gene (reference sequence). The CDR3 consists of 14 residues. CDR3 sequence (DNA): TGCAGTGCTAGAGTGGCGGGAGGCCAAGAGACCCAGTACTTC. Translated, it gives CSARVAGGQETQYF.

This clonotype was counted between two and nine times. The chain employs TRBV9 and TRBJ2-2; 15 bases fit TRBD2. Germline V lookup: CDR1 SGDLS, CDR2 YYNGEE. The V gene end was trimmed by 4 bases and the J gene end by 1 base; junction bases not matched to a gene: 2. The CDR3 spans 17 residues. CDR3 protein: CASSLGLAGGNTGELFF. CDR3 DNA sequence: TGTGCCAGCAGCTTGGGACTAGCGGGAGGGAACACCGGGGAGCTGTTTTTT.